This entry lists 32 T cell receptor beta chains sequenced from one sample in a study of blood T cell repertoires in COVID-19. Data came from immunoSEQ multiplex PCR; TCRdb stores just in-frame clones and leaves some out. This repertoire shows a few hundred thousand clones, 75% to 90% found once; its top ten account for about 2.2%. Sequencing was carried out using PBMCs or T cells enriched from blood (not recorded which). Every receptor here comes from a woman under 30 who had recovered from COVID-19.

The V call is TRBV5-1, the J call TRBJ2-2, with TRBD1 matching 8 bases. J was trimmed by 0 bases and V by 4 bases; bases with no gene match: 11. Germline CDR1 SGHRS, CDR2 YFSETQ. This CDR3 is built from 18 residues. CDR3 in amino acids: CASSVVTGANSNTGELFF. The CDR3 region has the DNA TGCGCCAGCAGCGTCGTGACAGGGGCAAACTCGAACACCGGGGAGCTGTTTTTT.

The rearrangement uses TRBV6-5 and TRBJ2-7, with 9 bases matching TRBD1. V gave up 2 bases and J gave up 3 bases; unmatched junction bases: 5. This CDR3 is 15 amino acids long. The germline V gene encodes CDR1 MNHEY and CDR2 SVGAGI. The CDR3 coding sequence is TGTGCCAGCAGTTACACAGAGACAGGGGGCTACGAGCAGTACTTC. It yields the protein CASSYTETGGYEQYF.

This chain uses TRBV18 with TRBJ1-1; D not resolved. CDR1 is KGHSH and CDR2 is LQKENI in the germline V gene. CDR3 length equals 12 residues. Trimming stripped 5 bases from V and 0 bases from J, with 4 bases between. CDR3 residues: CASSNMNTEAFF. The CDR3 DNA follows: TGTGCCAGCTCAAATATGAACACTGAAGCTTTCTTT.

The chain uses TRBV5-8 and TRBJ1-1; D uncertain. CDR3 length equals 15 residues. The germline V and J ends were trimmed by 1 base and 5 bases, with 15 bases remaining between them. Per germline, CDR1 SGHTS and CDR2 YDEGEE. The CDR3, as DNA: TGTGCCAGCAGCTTGTTTTCCCCTCTCTCTACTGAAGCTTTCTTT. It encodes CASSLFSPLSTEAFF.

The chain employs TRBV18 and TRBJ1-1; possibly TRBD1 for D (5 bases). Trimming pared 3 bases from V and 0 bases from J, leaving 14 bases between. CDR3 length equals 16 residues. Germline assignment: CDR1 KGHSH and CDR2 LQKENI. The CDR3 nucleotides read TGTGCCAGCTCACCTGAGTTCCGGGACTTGAACACTGAAGCTTTCTTT. Amino acids: CASSPEFRDLNTEAFF.

The V and J genes are TRBV6-6 and TRBJ1-2; D is unresolved. Germline CDR1 and CDR2: MNHNY and SVGAGI (reference sequence). Trimming removed 5 bases from V and 6 bases from J, with 7 bases in between. The CDR3 extends over 11 amino acids. In DNA, the CDR3 is TGTGCCAGCAGTAGGGAGGATGGCTACACCTTC. The encoded protein is CASSREDGYTF.

This clone was recorded only once. CDR3: CASARAGANQPQHF. The CDR3 nucleotides are TGTGCCAGCGCGCGAGCGGGGGCGAATCAGCCCCAGCATTTT. The chain couples TRBV13 to TRBJ1-5, with D tentatively TRBD1 (6 bases). The CDR3 is 14 amino acids. Germline V gene data show CDR1 as PRHDT and CDR2 as FYEKMQ (reference sequence). Between the trimmed V and J ends, which lost 8 bases and 4 bases, there was a span of 15 bases.

This rearrangement joins TRBV10-3 to TRBJ1-2; unclear D gene. The CDR3 contains 15 residues. CDR1 ENHRY and CDR2 SYGVKD come from the germline V gene. V lost 1 base and J lost 1, with 10 bases in between. The CDR3, as DNA: TGTGCCATCAGTGAGTTCGGGGATCTTAACTATGGCTACACCTTC. Protein: CAISEFGDLNYGYTF.

In its sample, this clone was seen a few times. The gene calls are TRBV7-9 and TRBJ1-2, with D unclear. Trimming stripped 5 bases from V and 6 bases from J, with 19 bases between. This CDR3 is built from 15 residues. The V gene's germline CDR1 is SEHNR and CDR2 FQNEAQ (reference sequence). The CDR3 is CASSVWAILDDGYTF. CDR3 DNA: TGTGCCAGCAGCGTATGGGCCATCTTAGACGATGGCTACACCTTC.

The genes are TRBV3-1 (or the pseudogene TRBV3-2) and TRBJ2-5; 8 bases fit TRBD2. CDR1 and CDR2 (germline): LGHDT, YNNKEL (reference sequence). Losses at the gene ends were 1 base for V and 5 bases for J; bases not matched to a gene: 0. This CDR3 has 13 amino acids. In nucleotides, the CDR3 is TGTGCCAGCAGCCAAGCGGGGGGGGAGACCCAGTACTTC. Its protein product is CASSQAGGETQYF.

V and J are TRBV5-8 and TRBJ1-5; the match to TRBD1 covers 8 bases. Germline V gene lookup returns CDR1 SGHTS and CDR2 YDEGEE. The CDR3 covers 15 residues. Losses at the gene ends were 4 bases for V and 7 bases for J; bases not matched to a gene: 10. The CDR3 sequence: CASSASTGGWQPQHF. The CDR3 coding sequence is TGTGCCAGCAGCGCGAGCACAGGGGGATGGCAGCCCCAGCATTTT.

The chain uses TRBV10-1 and TRBJ2-2; 9 bases are a match to TRBD2. CDR1 and CDR2 (germline): WNHNN, SYGVQD (reference sequence). V shed 3 bases, J shed 2 bases, and the junction held 10 bases outside the gene matches. This CDR3 has 18 amino acids. CDR3 sequence reads: CASSEGASGNQNTGELFF. The CDR3 DNA follows: TGCGCCAGCAGTGAAGGGGCTAGCGGGAACCAAAACACCGGGGAGCTGTTTTTT.

The chain joins TRBV2 to TRBJ2-3; 11 bases agree with TRBD2. This CDR3 has 15 amino acids. V was clipped by 7 bases and J by 2 bases; unmatched bases: 5. CDR1 and CDR2 (germline): SNHLY, FYNNEI. The CDR3 loop is CASKLLAGATDTQYF. CDR3 nucleotide sequence: TGTGCCAGCAAATTACTAGCGGGGGCCACAGATACGCAGTATTTT.

This chain connects TRBV15 to TRBJ1-2; 8 bases map to TRBD1. Germline V gene sequence: CDR1 LNHNV, CDR2 YYDKDF (reference sequence). This CDR3 comprises 15 residues. The trim removed 3 bases at V and 8 bases at J, leaving 11 bases unmatched. The CDR3 spells CATSREPGQASGYTF. The CDR3 nucleotides are TGTGCCACCAGCAGGGAGCCGGGACAGGCGTCCGGCTACACCTTC.

A few counts support this clone. The chain combines TRBV19 with TRBJ2-7; 12 bases fit TRBD1. With 2 bases clipped from V and 6 bases from J, the junction kept 8 bases outside the gene matches. Germline CDR1 is LNHDA and CDR2 is SQIVND (reference sequence). The CDR3 spans 16 residues. CDR3 coding DNA: TGTGCCAGTAGTATACTGACCGGGACAGGGGGCATCGAGCAGTACTTC. As protein: CASSILTGTGGIEQYF.

The CDR3 sequence: CASSWGAGGSYEQYF. CDR3 in DNA: TGTGCCAGCAGCTGGGGGGCAGGGGGCTCCTACGAGCAGTACTTC. The V and J genes are TRBV5-6 and TRBJ2-7, with D possibly TRBD1 on 7 matching bases. In germline, CDR1 is SGHDT, CDR2 YYEEEE. This CDR3 is built from 15 residues. V lost 3 bases, J lost 0 bases, and 13 bases lay in between.

The chain uses TRBV9 and TRBJ2-7; D is undetermined. Germline-derived CDR1 and CDR2 are SGDLS and YYNGEE. The CDR3 consists of 14 residues. The germline V and J ends were trimmed by 0 bases and 3 bases, with 10 bases remaining between them. The CDR3 here is CASSVAPGNYEQYF. CDR3 nucleotide sequence: TGTGCCAGCAGCGTAGCCCCAGGAAACTACGAGCAGTACTTC.

The rearrangement uses TRBV12-5 and TRBJ1-2; D is unclear. Per the germline V gene, CDR1 is LGHNT and CDR2 is FRNRAP. V was clipped by 11 bases and J by 7 bases, with 5 bases between them. The CDR3 extends over 8 amino acids. The CDR3 DNA reads TGTGCTCCTACTGGCTACACCTTC. Translated, it gives CAPTGYTF.

This chain connects TRBV5-5 to TRBJ2-5; 7 bases are a match to TRBD2. The germline V gene encodes CDR1 SGHKS and CDR2 YYEKEE (reference sequence). J was trimmed by 5 bases and V by 7 bases; bases with no gene match: 11. The CDR3 has 14 residues. CDR3: CASGRPGGGETQYF. In nucleotides, the CDR3 is TGTGCCAGCGGCCGCCCCGGGGGAGGGGAGACCCAGTACTTC.

This clone is a singleton in its sample. The chain employs TRBV7-2 and TRBJ1-1, with 8 nucleotides matching TRBD1. With V trimmed by 7 bases and J by 1 base, 8 bases remained unmatched. Germline loops: CDR1 SGHTA, CDR2 FQGNSA. This CDR3 contains 15 residues. The CDR3 DNA reads TGTGCCAGCAACAACCCCAGGGGGCCGAACACTGAAGCTTTCTTT. This codes for CASNNPRGPNTEAFF.

The gene calls are TRBV9 and TRBJ1-1; D is undetermined. V was cut by 3 bases and J by 0 bases, with 9 bases left in between. This CDR3 has 14 residues. Germline V gives CDR1 SGDLS, CDR2 YYNGEE. The CDR3 reads CASSARGLNTEAFF. CDR3 nucleotides: TGTGCCAGCAGCGCCCGGGGTTTGAACACTGAAGCTTTCTTT. Supplemented by reference TRBV9 and TRBJ1-1, the full variable domain reads DSGVTQTPKHLITATGQRVTLRCSPRSGDLSVYWYQQSLDQGLQFLIQYYNGEERAKGNILERFSAQQFPDLHSELNLSSLELGDSALYFCASSARGLNTEAFFGQGTRLTVV.

This sequence joins TRBV6-5 and TRBJ2-3, with 7 bases aligning to TRBD1. Trimming took 6 bases from V and 3 from J; bases not matched to a gene: 3. Germline lookup yields CDR1 MNHEY and CDR2 SVGAGI. The CDR3 runs 13 residues. CDR3 region: CASRETGTDTQYF. DNA for the CDR3: TGTGCCAGCAGAGAGACAGGGACAGATACGCAGTATTTT.

The CDR3 DNA follows: TGTGCCAGCAGCCGAAGCGACTTCTATGGCTACACCTTC. It codes for CASSRSDFYGYTF. The genes are TRBV5-4 and TRBJ1-2, with D uncertain. V lost 4 bases to trimming and J lost 4 bases, with 11 bases between them. This CDR3 contains 13 residues. CDR1 SGHNT and CDR2 YYREEE come from the germline V gene (reference sequence). The full variable domain, rest sourced from reference TRBV5-4 and TRBJ1-2, is ETGVTQSPTHLIKTRGQQVTLRCSSQSGHNTVSWYQQALGQGPQFIFQYYREEENGRGNFPPRFSGLQFPNYSSELNVNALELDDSALYLCASSRSDFYGYTFGSGTRLTVV.

CDR3 in DNA: TGTGCCAGCAGCCCCGCCGGAGATCAGCCCCAGCATTTT. This translates into CASSPAGDQPQHF. V gene TRBV28 combines with J gene TRBJ1-5, with D unclear. The CDR3 has 13 amino acids. Looked up from germline, CDR1 is MDHEN and CDR2 is SYDVKM. Trimming took 6 bases from V and 5 from J, leaving 11 bases between them.

The rearrangement links TRBV18 to TRBJ1-1; possibly TRBD1 for D (6 bases). V lost 3 bases to trimming and J lost 4 bases, with 15 bases between them. The V gene's germline CDR1 is KGHSH and CDR2 LQKENI. The CDR3 sequence is 15 residues long. The CDR3 sequence: CASSPGQFKGTEAFF. The CDR3 coding sequence is TGTGCCAGCTCACCTGGACAGTTTAAGGGCACTGAAGCTTTCTTT.

V is TRBV2 and J is TRBJ1-4; the match to TRBD1 covers 8 bases. In germline, CDR1 is SNHLY, CDR2 FYNNEI. Trimming cost V 1 base and J 14 bases; bases outside gene matches: 9. The CDR3 is 14 residues long. In DNA form, the CDR3 reads TGTGCCAGCAGTGAAGTAGGCAGGGGGCAGGGTCTGTTTTTT. Protein sequence: CASSEVGRGQGLFF.

J is TRBJ2-5 and V is TRBV2, with a tentative D call TRBD2 (6 bases). V gave up 4 bases and J gave up 5 bases, with 17 bases separating them. The CDR3 consists of 15 residues. Germline loops: CDR1 SNHLY, CDR2 FYNNEI. The CDR3 region has the DNA TGTGCCAGCAGTGTTGAGGGGAGGTATCGGGAGACCCAGTACTTC. Its protein product is CASSVEGRYRETQYF. The whole variable domain, filled in from reference TRBV2 and TRBJ2-5, reads EPEVTQTPSHQVTQMGQEVILRCVPISNHLYFYWYRQILGQKVEFLVSFYNNEISEKSEIFDDQFSVERPDGSNFTLKIRSTKLEDSAMYFCASSVEGRYRETQYFGPGTRLLVL.

The genes are TRBV6-5 and TRBJ1-1; 7 nucleotides match TRBD1. J gave up 9 bases and V 2 bases, and 3 bases lay outside the gene matches. The CDR3 runs to 12 residues. Germline CDR1 and CDR2: MNHEY and SVGAGI. CDR3 residues: CASSYKQGKAFF. In DNA form, the CDR3 reads TGTGCCAGCAGTTACAAACAGGGGAAAGCTTTCTTT.

CDR3 nucleotides: TGTGCCAGCAGCCTGGGACTTGATGAAGCTTTCTTT. The encoded protein is CASSLGLDEAFF. V and J are TRBV5-5 and TRBJ1-1; weak D call: TRBD1 (5 bases). Per the germline V gene, CDR1 is SGHKS and CDR2 is YYEKEE (reference sequence). The CDR3 sequence is 12 residues long. V was clipped by 4 bases and J by 7 bases, with 11 bases between them. The complete variable domain, with remaining parts taken from reference TRBV5-5 and TRBJ1-1, reads DAGVTQSPTHLIKTRGQQVTLRCSPISGHKSVSWYQQVLGQGPQFIFQYYEKEERGRGNFPDRFSARQFPNYSSELNVNALLLGDSALYLCASSLGLDEAFFGQGTRLTVV.

The gene calls are TRBV24-1 and TRBJ1-2, with D possibly matching TRBD1 (6 bases). Between the trimmed V and J ends, which lost 8 bases and 13 bases, there was a span of 13 bases. Germline values: CDR1 KGHDR, CDR2 SFDVKD. This CDR3 is 10 amino acids long. The CDR3 is CATNGGAGTF. CDR3 DNA: TGTGCCACCAACGGGGGGGCGGGCACCTTC.

This chain connects TRBV9 to TRBJ2-7, with 7 bases fitting TRBD2. CDR1 SGDLS and CDR2 YYNGEE come from the germline V gene. The ends lost 3 bases at V and 4 bases at J; junction bases unmatched: 7. The CDR3 consists of 14 residues. The CDR3 reads CASSAGLVGYEQYF. As DNA, the CDR3 is TGTGCCAGCAGCGCTGGACTAGTAGGGTACGAGCAGTACTTC.

The J gene is TRBJ2-3, the V gene TRBV4-1; D possibly corresponds to TRBD2 (6 bases). Per the germline V gene, CDR1 is MGHRA and CDR2 is YSYEKL. CDR3 length equals 16 residues. V lost 0 bases to trimming and J lost 0 bases, with 10 bases between them. CDR3 region: CASSQDGGGSTDTQYF. The CDR3 nucleotides are TGCGCCAGCAGCCAAGATGGAGGAGGGAGCACAGATACGCAGTATTTT.